The 15 T cell receptor beta chains presented below share a single source sample, sequenced in a study of a mutant IDH1 vaccine in newly diagnosed glioma. The time point is: week 35, safety follow-up. The study gave 300 ug of mutant IDH1 20-mer peptide per vaccine dose, with topical imiquimod. The antigens of these receptors remain unknown. Libraries were prepared by immunoSEQ multiplex PCR; TCRdb keeps only in-frame clonotypes and omits some of them. The table records about 50,000 clones, approximately 92% of them present only once. This sample comprised PBMCs, obtained from a glioma patient whose treatment included an IDH1 peptide vaccine. The source is a man aged 45-65 years with glioma.

This chain joins TRBV19 and TRBJ2-7; 7 positions match TRBD1. Germline CDR1 is LNHDA and CDR2 is SQIVND (reference sequence). The CDR3 is 17 amino acids. V gave up 5 bases and J gave up 3 bases; unmatched junction bases: 16. The CDR3 DNA sequence: TGTGCCAGTAGTGGAACCGGGACAGCGTTATCAGTCTACGAGCAGTACTTC. This encodes CASSGTGTALSVYEQYF. Complete variable domain (other parts from reference TRBV19 and TRBJ2-7): DGGITQSPKYLFRKEGQNVTLSCEQNLNHDAMYWYRQDPGQGLRLIYYSQIVNDFQKGDIAEGYSVSREKKESFPLTVTSAQKNPTAFYLCASSGTGTALSVYEQYFGPGTRLTVT.

The rearrangement uses TRBV4-2 and TRBJ1-5, with 7 positions matching TRBD1. Germline lookup yields CDR1 LGHNA and CDR2 YNFKEQ. Trimming took 4 bases from V and 5 from J; bases not matched to a gene: 8. The CDR3 is 15 amino acids. The DNA for the CDR3 is TGTGCCAGCAGCCTGAGAGGACAGGAGGATCAGCCCCAGCATTTT. Its protein product is CASSLRGQEDQPQHF.

This clone was counted once. The chain links TRBV7-6 to TRBJ1-5, with 9 bases identical to TRBD1. V gave up 5 bases and J gave up 7 bases; unmatched junction bases: 6. CDR1 is SGHVS, CDR2 FNYEAQ, per germline. CDR3 length: 14 residues. CDR3 residues: CASSQGTGFQPQHF. The CDR3, as DNA: TGTGCCAGCAGCCAGGGGACAGGGTTCCAGCCCCAGCATTTT.

The chain has TRBV29-1 and TRBJ1-5; the D gene is possibly TRBD1 (6 bases). The V end lost 5 bases, the J end lost 0 bases, and 8 bases lay between the germline ends. The germline V gene encodes CDR1 SQVTM and CDR2 ANQGSEA. The CDR3 sequence is 13 residues long. DNA of the CDR3: TGCAGCGTTCGGACAGATAGCAATCAGCCCCAGCATTTT. It codes for CSVRTDSNQPQHF.

To note about this clone: Relative to the germline gene, one junction end is altered; a read error may explain this. The chain recombines TRBV5-4 with TRBJ2-5, with 8 bases lining up with TRBD1. The germline CDR1 and CDR2 sequences are SGHNT and YYREEE (reference sequence). The CDR3 extends over 13 amino acids. This chain's CDR3 is CASSLEWTGPTHF. The CDR3 coding sequence is TGTGCCAGCAGCTTGGAGTGGACAGGGCCTACTCACTTC.

The V and J genes are TRBV5-8 and TRBJ2-7; 7 bases align to TRBD1. V lost 4 bases, J lost 3 bases, and 10 bases stayed unmatched. The germline CDR1 and CDR2 sequences are SGHTS and YDEGEE. The CDR3 is 15 residues long. CDR3 sequence: CASSQDRDRRYEQYF. As DNA, the CDR3 is TGTGCCAGCAGCCAAGACCGGGACAGACGCTACGAGCAGTACTTC.

This sequence joins TRBV10-1 and TRBJ1-4; D gene unclear. CDR3 size: 11 residues. Germline V gives CDR1 WNHNN, CDR2 SYGVQD (reference sequence). Trimming stripped 8 bases from V and 4 bases from J, with 5 bases between. DNA for the CDR3: TGCGCCAGCGGTAATAATGAAAAACTGTTTTTT. Protein sequence: CASGNNEKLFF.

The genes are TRBV7-8 and TRBJ1-2; 7 positions match TRBD1. CDR3 size: 16 residues. The germline CDR1 and CDR2 sequences are SGHVS and FQNEAQ. V lost 2 bases to trimming and J lost 5 bases; unmatched junction nucleotides: 11. CDR3 region: CASSLSQGGALYGYTF. DNA of the CDR3: TGTGCCAGCAGCTTAAGTCAGGGGGGTGCCTTATATGGCTACACCTTC.

The chain has TRBV7-2 and TRBJ1-2; maybe TRBD1 (6 bases). CDR3 length: 17 amino acids. In germline, CDR1 is SGHTA, CDR2 FQGNSA. With 3 bases removed from V and 3 bases from J, the gap between germline ends came to 20 bases. The CDR3 sequence is CASSLFGGLSGYYGYTF. The CDR3 DNA sequence: TGTGCCAGCAGCTTGTTCGGGGGGCTGAGTGGTTACTATGGCTACACCTTC.

CDR3 sequence: CASGRGGSAGELFF. CDR3 in DNA: TGTGCCAGCGGTCGCGGCGGGAGTGCCGGGGAGCTGTTTTTT. V is TRBV27 and J is TRBJ2-2; 7 bases agree with TRBD2. CDR1 and CDR2 (germline): MNHEY, SMNVEV (reference sequence). The CDR3 extends over 14 amino acids. The V and J ends lost 8 bases and 6 bases, in that order; junction bases with no gene match: 9.

The rearrangement joins TRBV6-1 to TRBJ1-4; D gene ambiguous. V dropped 7 bases and J dropped 7 bases, with 16 bases sitting between them. Germline V gives CDR1 MNHNS, CDR2 SASEGT. CDR3 length: 14 residues. This chain's CDR3 is CASTAVLMIEKLFF. The CDR3, as DNA: TGTGCCAGCACCGCGGTACTAATGATTGAAAAACTGTTTTTT.

The gene calls are TRBV6-1 and TRBJ2-3; 11 bases agree with TRBD1. CDR1 and CDR2 from the germline V gene are MNHNS and SASEGT. The CDR3 is made up of 15 amino acids. J was trimmed by 7 bases and V by 4 bases; bases with no gene match: 7. The CDR3 DNA sequence: TGTGCCAGCAGTGTACCCGGGACAGGGGGGAATACGCAGTATTTT. Encoded protein: CASSVPGTGGNTQYF.

This sequence joins TRBV30 and TRBJ2-7, with a weak D call TRBD1 (5 bases). V was pared by 3 bases and J by 9 bases, with 18 bases between. The CDR3 extends over 13 amino acids. CDR1 and CDR2 from the germline V gene are GTSNPN and SVGIG (reference sequence). CDR3 in DNA: TGTGCCTGGAGCGAAAGCCGGATCCAGGGGCAGTACTTC. This encodes CAWSESRIQGQYF.

CDR3 nucleotides: TGTGCCAGTAGTATCTCAGGGGCAGGGGCAGCCAAGGGCAATCAGCCCCAGCATTTT. As protein: CASSISGAGAAKGNQPQHF. The rearrangement uses TRBV19 and TRBJ1-5; TRBD1 might be the D (6 bases). V was pared by 3 bases and J by 2 bases, with 23 bases between. Germline CDR1 LNHDA, CDR2 SQIVND (reference sequence). The CDR3 extends over 19 amino acids.

This clone was detected only once. The V and J genes are TRBV5-6 and TRBJ2-1; D unclear. The germline V and J ends were trimmed by 0 bases and 10 bases, with 5 bases remaining between them. Germline V lookup: CDR1 SGHDT, CDR2 YYEEEE. CDR3 size: 11 residues. The CDR3 DNA sequence: TGTGCCAGCAGCTTGGCCAGCGAGCAGTTCTTC. Protein product: CASSLASEQFF.